This paragraph covers one T cell receptor beta chain sequence. Methods used by the authors: It was from reference gene primer amplification that nucleated cell counts were estimated. Assay used: immunoSEQ multiplex PCR; TCRdb lists only in-frame clones, some missing. V and J calls and clone size come straight from that table; D and trimming were deduced from the DNA. The profile covers around 140,000 clones, with 80% to 85% appearing a single time and more than 6.5% taken by the ten largest. This sample was taken from a study of blood T cell repertoires in COVID-19. About the research overall: Specimens from acute and convalescent COVID-19 originated in the United States, Italy and Spain. The analysed material was cDNA or gDNA that came from T cells, B-cell-depleted T cells, or PBMCs.

This CDR3 is built from 15 residues. With 2 bases clipped from V and 0 bases from J, the junction kept 2 bases outside the gene matches. CDR1 is MNHEY, CDR2 SVGEGT, per germline. Source material: peripheral blood. The chain is built from TRBV6-2 or TRBV6-3 and TRBJ2-5; 8 bases line up with TRBD1. The receptor was isolated from a human donor in a cohort sampled during active COVID-19. CDR3 bases: TGTGCCAGCAGTTACGACAGGGGCTACCAAGAGACCCAGTACTTC. This gives the protein CASSYDRGYQETQYF.